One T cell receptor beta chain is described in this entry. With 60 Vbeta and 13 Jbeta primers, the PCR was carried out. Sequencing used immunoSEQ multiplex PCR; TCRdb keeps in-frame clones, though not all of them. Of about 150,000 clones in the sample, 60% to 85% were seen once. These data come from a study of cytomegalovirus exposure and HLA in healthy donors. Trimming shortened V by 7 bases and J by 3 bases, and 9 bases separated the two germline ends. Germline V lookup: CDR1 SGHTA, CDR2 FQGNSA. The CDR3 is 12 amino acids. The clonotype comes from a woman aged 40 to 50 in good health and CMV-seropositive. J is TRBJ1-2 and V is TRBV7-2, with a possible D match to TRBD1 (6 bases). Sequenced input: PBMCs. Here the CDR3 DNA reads TGTGCCAGCACACAGGGAGACTATGGCTACACCTTC. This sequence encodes CASTQGDYGYTF.